The rows below give T cell receptor beta chains drawn from one sample of a study of blood T cell repertoires in COVID-19. TCRdb's table, derived via immunoSEQ multiplex PCR, lists solely in-frame clones and lacks some. The sample holds about 260,000 clones; over 70% are singletons and the top ten take about 3.4%. The sequenced sample consisted of PBMCs or T cells enriched from blood (not recorded which). The receptors originated from a woman between 40 and 50 years old who had been exposed to COVID-19. The CDR3 runs from the conserved cysteine through the conserved F or W. Each record gives: clone size, J gene, D gene, V gene, CDR3 DNA, CDR3 protein. The D gene is left open where the match is weak. The size of a clone is reported for some rows only, either as once, few or many, or as a class for expanded clones.

>.|TRBJ2-3|.|TRBV4-1
TGCGCCAGCAGCCAAGGACAGCAACTCTTGACAGATACGCAGTATTTT
CASSQGQQLLTDTQYF
>.|TRBJ1-4|.|TRBV9
TGTGCCAGCAGCGCACCCCCCCAGGGGAGAACTAATGAAAAACTGTTTTTT
CASSAPPQGRTNEKLFF
>.|TRBJ1-4|.|TRBV18
TGTGCCAGCTCACCAAGCGGTCCTCCTGAGGAAAAACTGTTTTTT
CASSPSGPPEEKLFF
>.|TRBJ2-1|TRBD2|TRBV6-2/TRBV6-3
TGTGCCAGCAGTTACGTCGCTAGCGGGGGAGATGGGCAGTTCTTC
CASSYVASGGDGQFF
>.|TRBJ2-1|TRBD2|TRBV19
TGTGCCAGTAGTATTAGCGGGGGGGCCATGTGGAATGAGCAGTTCTTC
CASSISGGAMWNEQFF
>.|TRBJ1-4|.|TRBV28
TGTGCCAGCAGCCTTTTGGCTGAAAAACTGTTTTTT
CASSLLAEKLFF
>once|TRBJ2-1|TRBD2|TRBV7-8
TGTGCCAGCAGCCCCCAGCGATTCGGGGGGGTTGGCAATGAGCAGTTCTTC
CASSPQRFGGVGNEQFF
>.|TRBJ1-6|.|TRBV9
TGTGCCAGCAGCGTAGGTGTAGGACTGAGTAATTCACCCCTCCACTTT
CASSVGVGLSNSPLHF
>.|TRBJ2-1|TRBD2|TRBV19
TGTGCCAGTAGTAAGGAGTACCCGAGGGACTACCAGTTCTTC
CASSKEYPRDYQFF
>.|TRBJ1-2|.|TRBV30
TGTGCCTGGGGACAGTTCAACTATGGCTACACCTTC
CAWGQFNYGYTF
>.|TRBJ2-7|.|TRBV18
TGTGCCAGCTCACTCTACCCACGGGTTAGCTCCTACGAGCAGTACTTC
CASSLYPRVSSYEQYF
>once|TRBJ2-5|.|TRBV5-1
TGCGCCAGCAGCTTTTTGTCTCAGGGGCGATCGGGGGAGACCCAGTACTTC
CASSFLSQGRSGETQYF
>.|TRBJ2-3|.|TRBV24-1
TGTGCCACCAGTCACAAAGAAGATACGCAGTATTTT
CATSHKEDTQYF
>.|TRBJ2-2|.|TRBV15
TGTGCCACCTCAGGGACCGGGGAGCTGTTTTTT
CATSGTGELFF
>.|TRBJ1-2|.|TRBV30
TGTGCCTGGAGTGCCCGGCGGGACCGCTATGGCTACACCTTC
CAWSARRDRYGYTF
>.|TRBJ2-7|TRBD2|TRBV6-1
TGTGCCAGCAGTGAGACTAGCGGATCCTACGAGCAGTACTTC
CASSETSGSYEQYF
>.|TRBJ1-3|TRBD1|TRBV7-2
TGTGCCAGCAGTCCACAACGAATCGGACAGGGGGCAAGAAACACCATATATTTT
CASSPQRIGQGARNTIYF
>once|TRBJ2-5|TRBD1|TRBV5-1
TGTGCCAGCAGCTTGGAGGGACAGGTGCGAGGCGAGACCCAGTACTTC
CASSLEGQVRGETQYF
>.|TRBJ1-5|.|TRBV13
TGTGCCAGCAGCGTACAGGGTACTCTTCAGCCCCAGCATTTT
CASSVQGTLQPQHF
>.|TRBJ1-1|TRBD1|TRBV7-8
TGTGCCAGCAGCCCCCGTCAGGGGGCTGAAGCTTTCTTT
CASSPRQGAEAFF
>.|TRBJ2-5|TRBD1|TRBV28
TGTGCCACCCAAGACAGGGCCCCGTTTGCGACCCAGTACTTC
CATQDRAPFATQYF
>.|TRBJ2-1|TRBD2|TRBV7-9
TGTGCCAGCAGCCCAGCGACTAGCGGGGGACCAAATGAGCAGTTCTTC
CASSPATSGGPNEQFF
>.|TRBJ2-1|.|TRBV5-6
TGTGCCAGCAGCTTGTGGGGAGGATATTACAATGAGCAGTTCTTC
CASSLWGGYYNEQFF
>many|TRBJ1-5|.|TRBV25-1
TGTGCCAGCAGTGAAGCGAAAGGGGGAACCAATCAGCCCCAGCATTTT
CASSEAKGGTNQPQHF
>once|TRBJ1-2|.|TRBV28
TGTGCCAGCAGTCCAGCAGGACAAACCTATGGCTACACCTTC
CASSPAGQTYGYTF
>.|TRBJ1-2|TRBD1|TRBV9
TGTGCCAGCAGCGCTTCTGACAGGGTCAGGGGCTACACCTTC
CASSASDRVRGYTF
>.|TRBJ1-6|.|TRBV6-5
TGTGCCAGCAGTTCCGACAGGTGGGGTTCACCCCTCCACTTT
CASSSDRWGSPLHF
>.|TRBJ1-4|.|TRBV27
TGTGCCAGCAGTTCGGTGTTTAATGAAAAACTGTTTTTT
CASSSVFNEKLFF
>.|TRBJ2-7|TRBD1|TRBV19
TGTGCCAGTAGTGGTCCTACAGGGGGCATCTTCTACGAGCAGTACTTC
CASSGPTGGIFYEQYF
>.|TRBJ2-1|TRBD2|TRBV5-5
TGTGCCAGCAGCCTCTTTTCACTGCTAGCGGGGGACAATGAGCAGTTCTTC
CASSLFSLLAGDNEQFF
>.|TRBJ2-7|.|TRBV7-8
TGTGCCAGCAGCCAACTTGCCCCTCCCTACGAGCAGTACTTC
CASSQLAPPYEQYF
>once|TRBJ1-4|.|TRBV28
TGTGCCAGCAGTCAGGTTGGTGAAAAACTGTTTTTT
CASSQVGEKLFF
>.|TRBJ1-1|.|TRBV19
TGTGCCAGTTCGAAAGCGGTGAACACTGAAGCTTTCTTT
CASSKAVNTEAFF
>.|TRBJ1-2|TRBD1|TRBV28
TGTGCCAGCAGTGCCTCCGGGACAGGGAACTATGGCTACACCTTC
CASSASGTGNYGYTF
>.|TRBJ1-4|TRBD1|TRBV19
TGTGCCAGTAGTAGACAGGGGGACGATGAAAAACTGTTTTTT
CASSRQGDDEKLFF
>.|TRBJ1-2|TRBD1|TRBV7-9
TGTGCCAGCAGCTCCGAACGACAGGGGGCGAGTGGCTACACCTTC
CASSSERQGASGYTF
>.|TRBJ1-3|.|TRBV9
TGTGCCAGCAGCGTATCGGGGGGCCAGACGTCTGGAAACACCATATATTTT
CASSVSGGQTSGNTIYF
>.|TRBJ1-6|TRBD1|TRBV7-6
TGTGCCAGCAGCTTAGAAGGACAGGGTGTTTCACCCCTCCACTTT
CASSLEGQGVSPLHF
>.|TRBJ1-2|.|TRBV5-5
TGTGCCAGCAGCTTGTCGCACAGTAACTATGGCTACACCTTC
CASSLSHSNYGYTF
>.|TRBJ2-3|.|TRBV7-9
TGTGCCAGCAGCTTACTAAATACGCAGTATTTT
CASSLLNTQYF
>.|TRBJ2-5|TRBD2|TRBV29-1
TGCAGCGTTGAAGATGGTGCGGGGGTCCAGTACTTC
CSVEDGAGVQYF
>.|TRBJ1-5|.|TRBV4-2
TGTGCCAGCAGCCAAATCGACGAGGGACAGCCCCAGCATTTT
CASSQIDEGQPQHF
>.|TRBJ1-4|.|TRBV7-9
TGTGCCAGCAGCCGAGAGTCCCATGAAAAACTGTTTTTT
CASSRESHEKLFF
>.|TRBJ2-3|TRBD2|TRBV2
TGTGCCAGCAGGAAGGGACTAGCGGGACCGGCTAGCACAGATACGCAGTATTTT
CASRKGLAGPASTDTQYF
>.|TRBJ2-5|.|TRBV5-4
TGTGCCAGCAGCTATCTGGTCGGGGGAGGAGAGACCCAGTACTTC
CASSYLVGGGETQYF
>.|TRBJ2-3|TRBD2|TRBV5-1
TGTGCCAGCAGCTTGTTACTAGCGATAGATACGCAGTATTTT
CASSLLLAIDTQYF
>.|TRBJ2-7|.|TRBV9
TGTGCCAGCAGCCCCCGACCAGGGTTCGGATCCTACGAGCAGTACTTC
CASSPRPGFGSYEQYF
>.|TRBJ2-1|TRBD1|TRBV18
TGTGCCAGCTCACCAACAGGGGTACTAGGCAATGAGCAGTTCTTC
CASSPTGVLGNEQFF